Sequencing of this T cell receptor (beta chain) was carried out in a study of blood T cell repertoires in COVID-19. Study in general: The study drew acute and convalescent COVID-19 samples from the United States, Italy and Spain. PBMCs, B-cell-depleted T cells, or T cells were the source of the cDNA or gDNA that made up the material.

The repertoire was sequenced with immunoSEQ multiplex PCR; TCRdb's copy has only in-frame clones and lacks some. The top ten clones hold 3% to 4% of a sample with 120,000 or so clones, approximately 82% of them seen once. This CDR3 is built from 17 residues. Germline V gene lookup returns CDR1 MDHEN and CDR2 SYDVKM. The junction had 11 bases not matched to a gene; V was cut back by 6 bases and J by 6 bases. The clonotype was recovered from a woman aged 80 or over with acute or convalescent COVID-19. The rearrangement uses TRBV28 and TRBJ2-1, with 13 bases aligning to TRBD2. Material for sequencing was peripheral blood. Here the CDR3 DNA reads TGTGCCAGCAGGATACTAGCGGGGGGGCGAGTGACCAATGAGCAGTTCTTC. Translating gives CASRILAGGRVTNEQFF. The full variable domain, with the rest looked up from reference TRBV28 and TRBJ2-1, is DVKVTQSSRYLVKRTGEKVFLECVQDMDHENMFWYRQDPGLGLRLIYFSYDVKMKEKGDIPEGYSVSREKKERFSLILESASTNQTSMYLCASRILAGGRVTNEQFFGPGTRLTVL.